The 16 T cell receptor beta chains below were found in one sample sequenced in a study of blood T cells in healthy people across ages. Sample-barcoded 5' priming and a J-beta primer mix drove a second PCR of roughly 6 to 12 cycles. A single record per CDR3 protein comes from TCRdb applying MiXCR to the 5' RACE reads. The sample records 870,000 or so distinct CDR3 sequences, under 30% being singletons. Source material: blood. The receptors here all came from a woman older than 75 in good health.

This clonotype was seen many times. V usage is TRBV5-6 and J usage is TRBJ2-5; D is undetermined. The CDR3 length is 14 residues. The V end was cut by 1 base, the J end by 0 bases, with 7 bases between. CDR1 is SGHDT, CDR2 YYEEEE, per germline. In nucleotides, the CDR3 is TGTGCCAGCAGCTTGCGAACGAACCAAGAGACCCAGTACTTC. This encodes CASSLRTNQETQYF.

This clonotype was seen a handful of times. The gene calls are TRBV28 and TRBJ1-1; D unclear. CDR1 and CDR2 from the germline V gene are MDHEN and SYDVKM. V lost 5 bases and J lost 5, with 15 bases in between. This CDR3 has 14 residues. The CDR3 spells CASSPPEHRTEAFF. The CDR3 DNA reads TGTGCCAGCAGTCCACCCGAGCATCGGACTGAAGCTTTCTTT. Variable domain in full (rest from reference TRBV28 and TRBJ1-1): DVKVTQSSRYLVKRTGEKVFLECVQDMDHENMFWYRQDPGLGLRLIYFSYDVKMKEKGDIPEGYSVSREKKERFSLILESASTNQTSMYLCASSPPEHRTEAFFGQGTRLTVV.

The sample holds many counts of this clonotype. The rearrangement links TRBV5-1 to TRBJ2-1; 9 nucleotides align to TRBD1. This CDR3 is 16 amino acids long. Germline V gives CDR1 SGHRS, CDR2 YFSETQ. V lost 0 bases and J lost 3; bases outside the gene matches: 4. The CDR3 sequence: CASSLATGGGYNEQFF. DNA for the CDR3: TGCGCCAGCAGCTTGGCAACAGGGGGCGGCTACAATGAGCAGTTCTTC.

In its sample, this clonotype was seen a few times. V and J are TRBV7-2 and TRBJ2-1; 8 bases line up with TRBD2. This CDR3 contains 14 residues. V gave up 2 bases and J gave up 5 bases; unmatched junction bases: 2. CDR1 and CDR2 (germline): SGHTA, FQGNSA. For the CDR3, the DNA is TGTGCCAGCAGCTTAATACTAGCGGACAATGAGCAGTTCTTC. This sequence encodes CASSLILADNEQFF.

V is TRBV29-1 and J is TRBJ2-1; 8 bases align to TRBD2. Germline V gene sequence: CDR1 SQVTM, CDR2 ANQGSEA. The J segment lost 4 bases and the V segment lost 6 bases, leaving 14 bases of the junction unmatched. This CDR3 is 16 amino acids long. DNA of the CDR3: TGCAGCGTCCCACCCCGTAGCGGGACTCCGTACAATGAGCAGTTCTTC. Its protein is CSVPPRSGTPYNEQFF.

Notes on this clonotype: Since a much larger clone is just one base distant, this may be a read error. The chain couples TRBV12-3 or TRBV12-4 to TRBJ2-3, with TRBD2 identical over 8 bases. The CDR3 covers 17 residues. CDR3 sequence reads: CASSLQPGLVGTDAQYF. The CDR3 bases are TGTGCCAGCAGTTTACAACCGGGACTAGTGGGTACAGATGCGCAGTATTTT.

This clonotype was observed a few times. The chain joins TRBV20-1 to TRBJ1-6; TRBD1 matches at 8 bases. Per the germline V gene, CDR1 is DFQATT and CDR2 is SNEGSKA (reference sequence). Losses at the gene ends were 3 bases for V and 9 bases for J; bases not matched to a gene: 10. The CDR3 is 15 amino acids. The CDR3 reads CSASQGASNTSPLHF. CDR3 DNA: TGCAGTGCTAGTCAGGGGGCAAGTAACACTTCACCCCTCCACTTT.

The rearrangement joins TRBV20-1 to TRBJ1-1, with 9 positions matching TRBD1. CDR3 length equals 18 residues. The germline CDR1 and CDR2 sequences are DFQATT and SNEGSKA (reference sequence). V trimming: 6 bases; J trimming: 2 bases; junction bases outside the gene matches: 19. The CDR3 DNA reads TGCAGTGCCAGACTCCTATTGACAGGGGGTAACTCAAACACTGAAGCTTTCTTT. It is translated as CSARLLLTGGNSNTEAFF.

The chain combines TRBV25-1 with TRBJ1-2; unclear D gene. This CDR3 region has 12 residues. In germline, CDR1 is MGHDK, CDR2 SYGVNS. Trimming removed 6 bases from V and 4 bases from J, with 9 bases in between. The CDR3 DNA follows: TGTGCCAGCAGGGGAAGTTCCTATGGCTACACCTTC. Translating it yields CASRGSSYGYTF.

This clonotype was seen at least ten times. This chain joins TRBV7-2 and TRBJ1-6; D is uncertain. Germline CDR1 and CDR2: SGHTA and FQGNSA. The V end lost 6 bases, the J end lost 9 bases, and 6 bases lay between the germline ends. This CDR3 comprises 11 residues. CDR3 sequence: CASSLSSPLHF. The CDR3 nucleotides are TGTGCCAGCAGTTTGTCTTCACCCCTCCACTTT.

Concerning this clonotype: A read error may explain this, as a much larger clone is one base away. The chain combines TRBV6-2 or TRBV6-3 with TRBJ2-1; D perhaps matches TRBD2 (7 bases). The closer fit of TRBJ2-7 to the DNA end suggests the J call may be wrong. Germline V gene data show CDR1 as MNHEY and CDR2 as SVGEGT. CDR3 length equals 14 residues. The CDR3 is CASRQAGAYNEQYF. The DNA for the CDR3 is TGTGCCAGCAGGCAGGCGGGGGCCTACAATGAGCAGTACTTC.

With regard to this clonotype: A clone one base away is much larger, so this may be a read error. The rearrangement links TRBV27 to TRBJ2-4, with TRBD1 identical over 8 bases. CDR1 is MNHEY and CDR2 is SMNVEV in the germline V gene (reference sequence). The CDR3 totals 14 residues. The junction had 6 bases not matched to a gene; V was cut back by 2 bases and J by 9 bases. DNA of the CDR3: TGTGCCAGCAGTTTAGGGGGACAGGAAACCATTCAGTACTTC. Its protein product is CASSLGGQETIQYF.

The V gene is TRBV20-1, the J gene TRBJ2-3; possibly TRBD2 for D (6 bases). The V gene lost 8 bases and the J gene lost 3 bases, with 18 bases spanning the gap. This CDR3 spans 14 amino acids. Germline lookup yields CDR1 DFQATT and CDR2 SNEGSKA (reference sequence). Here the CDR3 reads CSSNERGRTDTQYF. The CDR3 DNA reads TGCAGTTCAAATGAACGGGGGAGGACAGATACGCAGTATTTT.

For this clonotype: A much larger clone differs by one base, so this may be a read error. This chain links TRBV14 with TRBJ2-1; perhaps TRBD2 as D (7 bases). Germline-derived CDR1 and CDR2 are SGHDN and FVKESK. The CDR3 length is 16 residues. The CDR3 nucleotides are TGTGCCAGCAGCCAAGTGGGGGGGCCGTCCTGCAATGAGCAGTTCTTC. Its translation is CASSQVGGPSCNEQFF. The complete variable domain, with remaining parts taken from reference TRBV14 and TRBJ2-1, reads EAGVTQFPSHSVIEKGQTVTLRCDPISGHDNLYWYRRVMGKEIKFLLHFVKESKQDESGMPNNRFLAERTGGTYSTLKVQPAELEDSGVYFCASSQVGGPSCNEQFFGPGTRLTVL.

The gene calls are TRBV2 and TRBJ1-4; D is uncertain. CDR3 length: 16 amino acids. Germline V gene data show CDR1 as SNHLY and CDR2 as FYNNEI. Trimming left V 2 bases short and J 0 bases short, with 10 bases between. CDR3 nucleotides: TGTGCCAGCAGTGAACGTGCTCTTGCAACTAATGAAAAACTGTTTTTT. Amino acids: CASSERALATNEKLFF.

The chain is built from TRBV5-1 and TRBJ1-1, with 9 bases matching TRBD1. The CDR3 is made up of 15 amino acids. Losses at the gene ends were 4 bases for V and 5 bases for J; bases not matched to a gene: 9. In germline, CDR1 is SGHRS, CDR2 YFSETQ. The CDR3: CASSPQGQGRTEAFF. The DNA of the CDR3 is TGCGCCAGCAGCCCCCAGGGACAGGGAAGGACTGAAGCTTTCTTT.